The source of this TCR beta chain is a study of T cell repertoires in aging, cancer and after chemotherapy. As for the study in general: Donor ages fell into six groups from 30 or younger up to 70 or older.

A mixed TRB-A/B primer pool amplified rearranged TRB by multiplex touch-down PCR. One entry per CDR3 protein, called by TCRdb with MiXCR from the multiplex PCR reads. This sample yields roughly 9,100 distinct CDR3 sequences, of which roughly a third are seen a single time; approximately 3.5% belongs to the top ten. The V gene's germline CDR1 is GTSNPN and CDR2 SVGIG (reference sequence). V lost 3 bases, J lost 2 bases, and 13 bases lay in between. CDR3 length: 15 residues. Amplification of TCR beta used genomic DNA extracted from peripheral blood. Only one count was recorded for this clonotype. The clonotype originates from a human donor in good health. The V call is TRBV30, the J call TRBJ2-2; D is undetermined. Sequenced sample: blood. CDR3 bases: TGTGCCTGGAGGGAAGGCAGGAAAAACACCGGGGAGCTGTTTTTT. Its protein is CAWREGRKNTGELFF.